Sequencing of this T cell receptor (beta chain) was carried out in a study of beta chain features in type 1 diabetes. Study-level information: No age, gender or cell yield differences were seen between patients and healthy donors. The study, taken as a whole, reports: Fewer insertions but more deletions were seen at VDJ junctions in type 1 diabetes patients.

Trimming cost V 6 bases and J 1 base, with 15 bases left between them. This CDR3 has 16 amino acids. The germline V gene encodes CDR1 MDHEN and CDR2 SYDVKM. On this clone itself: Its antigen is unknown.

The isolated RNA, all of it, was reverse transcribed, so expressed TCRB transcripts were what got sequenced. This table comes from immunoSEQ multiplex PCR, and its TCRdb copy is limited to in-frame clones, with some not included. Here the sample spans fewer than 200,000 clones, approximately 8.1% being singletons. The chain combines TRBV28 with TRBJ2-2; the D gene is possibly TRBD1 (6 bases). The origin of this receptor is a man aged 18 to 35 in good health. The sample taken for sequencing was central memory CD4+ T cells from blood. The DNA for the CDR3 is TGTGCCAGCAGCCGGGCAGGGGACCAGAACACCGGGGAGCTGTTTTTT. As protein: CASSRAGDQNTGELFF.